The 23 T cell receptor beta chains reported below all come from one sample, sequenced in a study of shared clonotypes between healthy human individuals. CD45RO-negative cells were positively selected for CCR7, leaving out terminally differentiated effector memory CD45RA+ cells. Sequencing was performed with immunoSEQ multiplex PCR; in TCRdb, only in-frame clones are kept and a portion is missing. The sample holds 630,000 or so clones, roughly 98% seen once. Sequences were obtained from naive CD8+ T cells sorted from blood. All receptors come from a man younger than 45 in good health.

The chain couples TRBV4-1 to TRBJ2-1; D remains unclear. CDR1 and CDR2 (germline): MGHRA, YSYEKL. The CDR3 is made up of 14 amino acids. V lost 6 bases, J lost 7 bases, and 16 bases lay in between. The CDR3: CASSPRLVSNEQFF. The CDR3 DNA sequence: TGCGCCAGCAGTCCGAGACTGGTCTCTAATGAGCAGTTCTTC.

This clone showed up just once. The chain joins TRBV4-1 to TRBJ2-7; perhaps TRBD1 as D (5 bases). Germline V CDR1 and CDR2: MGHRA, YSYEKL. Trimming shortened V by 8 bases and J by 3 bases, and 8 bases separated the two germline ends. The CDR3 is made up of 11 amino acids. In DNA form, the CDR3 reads TGCGCCAGCTGGGGCGGCTACGAGCAGTACTTC. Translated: CASWGGYEQYF.

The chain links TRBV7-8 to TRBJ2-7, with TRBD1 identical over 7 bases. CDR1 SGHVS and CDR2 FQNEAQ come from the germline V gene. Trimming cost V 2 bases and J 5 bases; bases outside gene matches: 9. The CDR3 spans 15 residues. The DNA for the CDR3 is TGTGCCAGCAGCTTAAAGGGGGCCAAAGGTCACGAGCAGTACTTC. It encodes CASSLKGAKGHEQYF.

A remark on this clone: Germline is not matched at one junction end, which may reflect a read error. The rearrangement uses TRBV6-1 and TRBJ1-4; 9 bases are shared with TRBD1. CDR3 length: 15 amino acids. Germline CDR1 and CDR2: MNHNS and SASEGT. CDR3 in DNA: TGTGCCAGCAGGGAAGGCGGGACAGGGAATGAAAAACTGTTTTTT. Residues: CASREGGTGNEKLFF.

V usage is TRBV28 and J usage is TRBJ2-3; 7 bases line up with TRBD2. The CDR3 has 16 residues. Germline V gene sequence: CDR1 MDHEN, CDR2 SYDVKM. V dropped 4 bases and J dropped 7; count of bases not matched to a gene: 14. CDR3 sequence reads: CASSYVVGGPGYTQYF. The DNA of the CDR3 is TGTGCCAGCAGTTACGTCGTGGGAGGGCCGGGGTATACGCAGTATTTT.

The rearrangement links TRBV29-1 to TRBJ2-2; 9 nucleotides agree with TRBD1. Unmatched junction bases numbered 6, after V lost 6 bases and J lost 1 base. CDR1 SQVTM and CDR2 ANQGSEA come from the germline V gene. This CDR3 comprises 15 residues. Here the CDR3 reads CSVLEGQGNTGELFF. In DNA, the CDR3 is TGCAGCGTCCTCGAGGGACAGGGGAACACCGGGGAGCTGTTTTTT.

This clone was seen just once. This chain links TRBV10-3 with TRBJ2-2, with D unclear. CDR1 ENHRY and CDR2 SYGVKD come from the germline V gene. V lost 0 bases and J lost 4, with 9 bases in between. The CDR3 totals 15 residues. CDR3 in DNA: TGTGCCATCAGTGAGTCGATACACGCCACCGGGGAGCTGTTTTTT. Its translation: CAISESIHATGELFF.

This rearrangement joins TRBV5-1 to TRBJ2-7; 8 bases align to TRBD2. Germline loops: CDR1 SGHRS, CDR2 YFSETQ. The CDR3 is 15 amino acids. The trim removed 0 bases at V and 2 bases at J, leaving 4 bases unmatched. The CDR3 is CASSLELAEAYEQYF. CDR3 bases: TGCGCCAGCAGCTTGGAACTAGCGGAAGCCTACGAGCAGTACTTC.

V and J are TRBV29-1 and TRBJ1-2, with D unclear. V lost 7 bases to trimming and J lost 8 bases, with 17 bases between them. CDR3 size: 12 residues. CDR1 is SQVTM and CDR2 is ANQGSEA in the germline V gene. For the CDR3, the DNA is TGCAGCGCCCTAGTAGACTGGCTCGGCTACACCTTC. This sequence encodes CSALVDWLGYTF.

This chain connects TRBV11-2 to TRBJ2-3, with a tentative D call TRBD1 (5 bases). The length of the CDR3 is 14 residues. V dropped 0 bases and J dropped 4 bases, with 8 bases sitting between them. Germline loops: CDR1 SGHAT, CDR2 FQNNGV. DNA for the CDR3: TGTGCCAGCAGCTTAGAAGGGGCGGCAGATACGCAGTATTTT. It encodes CASSLEGAADTQYF.

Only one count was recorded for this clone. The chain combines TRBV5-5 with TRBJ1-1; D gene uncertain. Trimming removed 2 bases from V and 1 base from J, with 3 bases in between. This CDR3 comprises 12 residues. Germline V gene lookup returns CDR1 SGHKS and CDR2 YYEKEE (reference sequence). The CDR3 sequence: CASSFTNTEAFF. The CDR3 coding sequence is TGTGCCAGCAGCTTTACGAACACTGAAGCTTTCTTT.

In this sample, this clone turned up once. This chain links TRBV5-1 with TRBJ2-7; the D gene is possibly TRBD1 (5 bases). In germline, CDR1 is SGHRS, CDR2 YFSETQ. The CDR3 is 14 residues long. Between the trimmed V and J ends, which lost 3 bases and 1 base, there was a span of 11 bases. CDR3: CASSSTRQSYEQYF. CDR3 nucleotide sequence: TGCGCCAGCAGCTCCACCCGACAGTCCTACGAGCAGTACTTC.

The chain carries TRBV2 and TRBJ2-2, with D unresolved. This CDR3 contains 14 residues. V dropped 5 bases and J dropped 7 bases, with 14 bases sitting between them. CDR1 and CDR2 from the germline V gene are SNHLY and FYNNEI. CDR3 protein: CASSPTGGDGELFF. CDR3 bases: TGTGCCAGCAGTCCCACGGGTGGCGACGGGGAGCTGTTTTTT.

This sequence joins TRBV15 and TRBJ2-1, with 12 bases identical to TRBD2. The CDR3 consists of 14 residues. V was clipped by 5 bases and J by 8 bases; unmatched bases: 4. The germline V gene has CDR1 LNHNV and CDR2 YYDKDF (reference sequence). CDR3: CATSAGTSGYEQFF. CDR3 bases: TGTGCCACCAGCGCCGGGACTAGCGGGTATGAGCAGTTCTTC.

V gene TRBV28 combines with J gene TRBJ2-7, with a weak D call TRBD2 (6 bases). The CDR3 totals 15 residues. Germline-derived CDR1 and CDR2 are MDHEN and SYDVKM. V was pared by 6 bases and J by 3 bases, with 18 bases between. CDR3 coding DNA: TGTGCCAGCAGAACAACGAGGCGGGGCCTCTACGAGCAGTACTTC. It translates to CASRTTRRGLYEQYF.

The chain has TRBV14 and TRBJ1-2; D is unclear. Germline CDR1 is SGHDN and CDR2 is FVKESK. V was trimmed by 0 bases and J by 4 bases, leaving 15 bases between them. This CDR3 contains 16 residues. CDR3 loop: CASSQDLGAAIYGYTF. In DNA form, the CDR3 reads TGTGCCAGCAGCCAAGATCTCGGCGCAGCGATCTATGGCTACACCTTC.

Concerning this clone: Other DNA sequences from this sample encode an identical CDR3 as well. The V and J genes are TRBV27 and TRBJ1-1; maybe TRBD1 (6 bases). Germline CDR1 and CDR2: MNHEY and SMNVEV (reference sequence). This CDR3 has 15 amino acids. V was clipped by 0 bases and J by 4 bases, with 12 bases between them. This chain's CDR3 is CASSLSAGVGTEAFF. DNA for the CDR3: TGTGCCAGCAGTTTATCGGCAGGGGTGGGCACTGAAGCTTTCTTT.

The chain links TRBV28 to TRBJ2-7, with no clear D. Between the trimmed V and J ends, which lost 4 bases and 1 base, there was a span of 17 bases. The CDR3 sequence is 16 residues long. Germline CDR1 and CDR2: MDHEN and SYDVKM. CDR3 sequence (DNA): TGTGCCAGCAGTTCCATTCGAAGACCTGATTCCTACGAGCAGTACTTC. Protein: CASSSIRRPDSYEQYF.

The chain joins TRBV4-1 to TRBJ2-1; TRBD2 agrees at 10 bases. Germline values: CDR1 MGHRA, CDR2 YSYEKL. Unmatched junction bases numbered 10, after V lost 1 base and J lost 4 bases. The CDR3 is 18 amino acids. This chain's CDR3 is CASSQGPALTSGYNEQFF. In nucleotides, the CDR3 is TGCGCCAGCAGCCAAGGGCCGGCCTTGACTAGCGGGTACAATGAGCAGTTCTTC.

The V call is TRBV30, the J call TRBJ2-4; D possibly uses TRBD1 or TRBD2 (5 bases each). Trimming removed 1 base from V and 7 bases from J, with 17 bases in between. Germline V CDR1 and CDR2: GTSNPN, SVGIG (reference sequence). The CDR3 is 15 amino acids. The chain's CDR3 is CAWSEHGGLMNIQYF. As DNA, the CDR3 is TGTGCCTGGAGTGAGCATGGGGGATTGATGAACATTCAGTACTTC.

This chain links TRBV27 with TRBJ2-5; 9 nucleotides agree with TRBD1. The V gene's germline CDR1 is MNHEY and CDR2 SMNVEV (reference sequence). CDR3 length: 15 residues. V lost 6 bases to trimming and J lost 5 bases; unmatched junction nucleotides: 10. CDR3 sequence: CASSPLDRGWETQYF. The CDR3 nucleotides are TGTGCCAGCAGCCCTTTGGACAGGGGTTGGGAGACCCAGTACTTC.

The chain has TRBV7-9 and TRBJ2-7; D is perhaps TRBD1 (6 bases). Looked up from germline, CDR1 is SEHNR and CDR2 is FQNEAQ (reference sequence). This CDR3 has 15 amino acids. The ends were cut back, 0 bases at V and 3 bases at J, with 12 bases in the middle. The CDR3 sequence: CASSLAAGADYEQYF. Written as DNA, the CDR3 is TGTGCCAGCAGCTTAGCTGCAGGGGCGGACTACGAGCAGTACTTC.

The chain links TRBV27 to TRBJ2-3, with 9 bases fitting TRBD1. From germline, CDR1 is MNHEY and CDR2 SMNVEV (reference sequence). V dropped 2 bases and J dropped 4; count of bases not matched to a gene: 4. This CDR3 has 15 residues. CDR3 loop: CASSLGTGSADTQYF. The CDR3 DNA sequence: TGTGCCAGCAGTTTAGGGACAGGGTCCGCAGATACGCAGTATTTT.